Given below is one T cell receptor (beta chain) in context. Its antigen remains undetermined. No much larger clone is present one base from it, and per-base qualities are unavailable. The cohort comprised 670 or so healthy bone marrow donors. Cohort members were all nominally healthy when sampled, although unrecorded immune exposures were likely present. The donor was CMV seronegative and was included in the group of several hundred seronegative cohort members. A peripheral blood sample was provided by each donor, and peripheral blood mononuclear cells were used for TCR beta sequencing. Genomic DNA was extracted from the blood cell samples with the Qiagen DNeasy Blood Extraction Kit. Reading from cysteine to phenylalanine, the CDR3 counts 13 amino acids. The read is trimmed to its CDR3 DNA, 39 bases read in frame from base 1. For CDR1 and CDR2, the germline V gene (reference sequence) lists PRHDT and FYEKMQ. V is reduced by 0 bases and J by 8 bases, leaving a spacing of 5 bases between them.

The sample originates from a study of cytomegalovirus exposure and HLA in healthy donors (dated by TCRdb to about 2017). Notes on the research overall: In an earlier analysis of roughly 500 of the donors, around 290 Gb of sequence data and roughly 100 million unique TCR beta sequences from approximately 180 million T cells were reported. Using immunosequencing, the study profiled T cell repertoires from about 620 subjects and related those repertoires to cytomegalovirus serostatus. Donor age, sex, ethnicity and CMV serostatus were compiled alongside the repertoire data. Along with the approximately 650-subject first cohort, a separate validation cohort of over 90 different subjects was used. An earlier analysis of fewer than 700 of the donors applied high-throughput TCR beta sequencing to assess whether each TCR beta V gene segment acted as functional or pseudogenic. Among 398 genotyped donors of the cohort, an average of roughly 230,000 unique TCR beta nucleotide sequences was sequenced per donor, of which about 19% were non-productive. All discovery cohort repertoires had been generated using a single sequencing platform. Both class I and class II loci were covered by HLA typing, at four-digit resolution. The number of donors typed differed by locus, with 629-630 for A, B, C, DRB1 and DQB1, more than 500 for DQA1, approximately 570 for DPA1, and some 440 for DPB1. Of the roughly 400 genotyped donors, approximately 80% fell in the genetic ancestry cluster associated with self-reported Caucasian donors. The aim of the study was to test whether cataloging public T cell receptors could identify signatures of past pathogen exposure. In a later analysis, previously published TCR beta repertoires from several hundred donors were re-analyzed and high-resolution HLA genotyping was added so that TCR occurrence patterns could be studied. Roughly 300 gigabases of sequencing data and 75 million to 85 million unique TCR sequences made up an early release that covered some 640 HLA-typed donors. High-throughput TCR immunosequencing, statistical association of individual TCRs with disease status, and machine learning were combined to predict cytomegalovirus infection status. In the later analysis, no new phenotypic data were used to find candidate immune exposures; instead, reliance was placed on TCR beta sequences and their occurrence across donors. A few DR-DQ haplotypes were treated as single units for association and clustering because of strong linkage in the cohort. Genome-wide SNP genotypes for about 65% of the 666 donors were used in a later genetic analysis, which treated that subset as a discovery cohort. The study at large found these results: A few of the identified cytomegalovirus-associated TCR beta chains were confirmed in vitro to be specific for cytomegalovirus antigens. Most TCR sequences were observed very rarely across donors, whereas some public TCRs were present in many individuals. A further reported finding was that TCR beta sequences accurately predicted the HLA-A and HLA-B alleles for most subjects in the first cohort. In a later analysis, more than 15,000 TCR beta sequences were associated with specific HLA alleles at a false discovery rate of 0.05. In a later analysis, most CMV-associated TCR beta chains were found to appear HLA-restricted, with HLA associations seemingly driven largely by CMV exposure. Correlated functional status among segregating V segments might reflect linkage disequilibrium, but an unknown experimental factor could not be ruled out. In the study, about 150 TCR beta chains were listed as associated with cytomegalovirus. In a later analysis, TCR association rates were found to vary across HLA loci, with the most associated TCRs seen for DRB1 alleles and the fewest for HLA-C alleles. In a later analysis, HLA-associated TCR beta chains showed more clonal expansion and lower generation probabilities than non-associated chains that were equally common. Because some donors lacked HLA typing at each locus, the association tests relied only on the typed subset. It was suggested by the authors that the approach could potentially be generalized to other disease states and immunological phenotypes. CMV serostatus was the only immune exposure information available for the cohort. In a later analysis, several top co-occurrence clusters were reported to appear linked to parvovirus B19, influenza, CMV and Epstein-Barr virus. Cytomegalovirus status was reported to be diagnosed by the classifier with high specificity and sensitivity in both the original and validation cohorts. In an earlier analysis of approximately 590 of the donors, most TCR beta V segments appeared in productive rearrangements about 87% or about 30% of the time, broadly matching IMGT annotations. Assigning TCR associations to individual alleles was difficult when HLA alleles, especially DR and DQ, strongly co-occurred. Because the 87-base-pair reads could not distinguish some IMGT-functional V segments, including TRBV6-2 and TRBV6-3, those segments were excluded. The earlier analysis of approximately 540 of the donors excluded some 16 rarely observed V segments, including chromosome 9 orphons, because counts were too low. A later genetic analysis associated a missense DCLRE1C variant with V-gene and J-gene trimming of TCR beta chains, and an independent cohort replicated the association. According to a later genetic analysis, donors in an Asian-associated ancestry cluster had fewer N-insertions in productive TCRs than the approximately 650-donor mean. The sequencing pipeline was judged likely to have produced a cluster of highly shared sequence variants as a technical artifact. Sequencing depth was assumed to be roughly uniform across donors in the presence/absence analyses, though that assumption may not hold. This cohort had only TCR beta chains sequenced, and the lack of alpha or paired-chain data limited which features could be detected.

Preparation of the library involved the immunoSEQ multiplex PCR assay. The multiplex PCR relied on a mix of 60 forward primers for TCR Vbeta segments and 13 reverse primers for TCR Jbeta segments. The CDR3 region of rearranged TCR beta genes was amplified from genomic DNA by a multiplex PCR assay. The amplified TCR beta libraries were sequenced on the Illumina HiSeq System as 87-base-pair reads. The source study handled its data this way. Across the roughly 670 repertoires, a later analysis counted tens of millions of unique TCR beta chains, roughly 11 million of which were shared by at least two donors. Raw reads were error-corrected and collapsed into unique sequences with a nearest-neighbor algorithm that merged closely related sequences to remove PCR and sequencing errors. Alignment of CDR3 sequences to IMGT reference sequences was used to assign V, D and J gene segments. For a sequence to be retained, a match of at least six nucleotides was required to both a V gene segment and a J gene segment. Rearrangements were classified as productive when the CDR3 lacked stop codons and remained in frame with V and J, and all other rearrangements were classified as non-productive. Following IMGT convention, CDR3 was defined as the stretch from the second conserved V-encoded cysteine to the conserved J-encoded phenylalanine. Sequences without an unambiguous match to a single V gene segment were excluded from the earlier analysis of over 500 of the donors. In an earlier analysis of 500 to 750 of the donors, V segments were called functional above 56.7% productive rearrangements and were called segregating when the between-donor standard deviation exceeded 5%. A statistical classification framework was developed to diagnose cytomegalovirus status using the catalog of TCR beta chain sequences. In a later analysis, V and J genes were assigned by comparing TCR nucleotide sequences against IMGT/GENE-DB human TR gene sequences. In a later analysis, CDR3 sequences and most-parsimonious VDJ recombination scenarios were assigned using the TCRdist pipeline. In a later analysis, every TCR beta chain was defined by the combination of its CDR3 amino acid sequence and its V-gene family, and reads without a unique V-gene family were dropped. A later analysis removed several hundred highly shared, low-generation-probability nucleotide sequences to deal with suspected cross-contamination and a sequencing artifact. For each public chain, a later analysis derived a clonal expansion index from normalized ranks of inferred template counts within each repertoire. In a later analysis, generation probabilities were computed using a VDJ recombination model fitted to out-of-frame rearrangements, and the results were checked against IGoR. In a later analysis, TCR-TCR, TCR-HLA and TCR-CMV co-occurrence was scored with hypergeometric tests, and a repertoire-size bias correction was applied to TCR pairs. False discovery rates were estimated in a later analysis by permuting HLA or CMV assignments 20 times. In a later analysis, co-occurring TCRs were grouped using DBSCAN, and TCRdist sequence similarity was added for clustering within HLA-allele-positive subsets. Repertoires with fewer than 30,000 or more than 120,000 public chains, plus five repertoires with anomalous nucleotide sharing, were excluded from co-occurrence clustering. Here the immuneACCESS table is served through TCRdb, limited to in-frame sequences with V and J called. Missing clones are a known gap in these copies; in checked studies unresolved V genes cover under half, and the rest lacks a known reason. That table is the source of V, J and clone size, and D and trimming were worked out from the DNA. The sample has 180,000 or so clones on record, around 80% of them singletons. About 1.6% of the sample goes to the ten largest clones.

The V and J segments used are TRBV13 and TRBJ1-6; confidence is insufficient to name the D gene. The specimen was PBMCs. This TCR was recovered from a middle-aged man in good health and CMV-seronegative. The CDR3 protein sequence reads: CASSLGPDSPLHF. The bases read TGTGCCAGCAGCTTAGGTCCGGATTCACCCCTCCACTTT.